A single sample is the source of the 3 T cell receptor beta chains below, sequenced in a study of T-cell memory formation after mild COVID-19. TCRdb independently ran MiXCR on the 5' RACE reads; one entry per CDR3 protein. This sample has 350,000 to 450,000 distinct CDR3 sequences, with over 13% found just once. Material for sequencing was PBMCs or a T cell subset sorted from them (not recorded which). Receptors were obtained from a young man who had mild COVID-19 (a few samples of this study predate the infection). Cell type and time point are not known.

The sample holds many counts of this clonotype. The CDR3 DNA reads as TGTGCCAGCAGACTCGGGTCGGGACGGGGGAACAATGAGCAGTTCTTC. Residues: CASRLGSGRGNNEQFF. The gene calls are TRBV6-1 and TRBJ2-1, with a weak D call TRBD2 (6 bases). The V gene lost 6 bases and the J gene lost 5 bases, with 20 bases spanning the gap. Germline CDR1 MNHNS, CDR2 SASEGT. The CDR3 runs to 16 residues.

The CDR3 DNA is TGTGCCAGCAGCTTAGGGGGGGGGCCTTCTTCAGAGACCCAGTACTTC. It encodes CASSLGGGPSSETQYF. The V and J genes are TRBV7-6 and TRBJ2-5, with D tentatively TRBD2 (7 bases). Germline CDR1 and CDR2: SGHVS and FNYEAQ. The CDR3 runs 16 residues. Trimming took off 1 base at V and 4 bases at J, with 16 bases between the two ends.

This clonotype came up a few times. This rearrangement joins TRBV6-1 to TRBJ1-4; D gene uncertain. The germline gives CDR1 MNHNS, CDR2 SASEGT. The CDR3 runs 12 residues. V was trimmed by 6 bases and J by 3 bases, leaving 5 bases between them. In DNA, the CDR3 is TGTGCCAGCAGGGACTCTAATGAAAAACTGTTTTTT. This gives the protein CASRDSNEKLFF.